This TCR beta chain stems from a study of cytomegalovirus exposure and HLA in healthy donors (dated by TCRdb to the late 2010s). Study-level background: An earlier analysis of several hundred of the donors reported 250 to 300 Gb of sequence data and around 120 million unique TCR beta sequences from some 180 million T cells. Around 320 gigabases of sequencing data and approximately 85 million unique TCR sequences were included in an early release covering roughly 600 HLA-typed donors. Of the approximately 400 genotyped donors, over 70% fell in the genetic ancestry cluster associated with self-reported Caucasian donors. The study was designed to test whether signatures of past pathogen exposure could be identified by cataloging public T cell receptors. The study profiled the T cell repertoires of fewer than 850 subjects by immunosequencing and related them to cytomegalovirus serostatus. Along with the roughly 710-subject first cohort, a separate validation cohort of around 120 different subjects was used. The study combined high-throughput TCR immunosequencing, statistical association of individual TCRs with disease status, and machine learning to predict cytomegalovirus infection status. In a later analysis, previously published TCR beta repertoires from 550 to 750 donors were re-analyzed and high-resolution HLA genotyping was added so that TCR occurrence patterns could be studied. Rather than using new phenotypic data, the later analysis identified candidate immune exposures from TCR beta sequences and from how often those sequences occurred across donors. An earlier analysis of around 540 of the donors applied high-throughput TCR beta sequencing to assess whether each TCR beta V gene segment acted as functional or pseudogenic. Donor age, sex, ethnicity and CMV serostatus were collected together with the repertoire data. A later genetic analysis took genome-wide SNP genotypes for about 55% of the 666 donors and used that subset as a discovery cohort. Every discovery cohort repertoire had been produced on one sequencing platform. HLA typing included class I and class II loci at four-digit resolution. Typing coverage varied by locus: about 620-640 donors for A, B, C, DRB1 and DQB1; approximately 520 for DQA1; approximately 570 for DPA1; under 490 for DPB1. Because of strong linkage in the cohort, roughly five DR-DQ haplotypes were treated as single units for association and clustering. On average, over 200,000 unique TCR beta nucleotide sequences were sequenced per donor among about 400 genotyped donors of the cohort, with roughly 18% of those sequences being non-productive. Findings and caveats that apply to the study as a whole: Linkage disequilibrium might explain the correlated functional status among segregating V segments, but an unknown experimental factor could not be excluded. A later genetic analysis reported fewer N-insertions in productive TCRs among donors in an Asian-associated ancestry cluster than the roughly 700-donor mean. In a later analysis, the rate of TCR association differed among HLA loci, with DRB1 alleles having the most associated TCRs and HLA-C alleles having the fewest. A total of about 150 TCR beta chains were listed by the study as associated with cytomegalovirus. Three of the identified cytomegalovirus-associated TCR beta chains were confirmed in vitro to be specific for cytomegalovirus antigens. The classifier was reported to diagnose cytomegalovirus status with high specificity and sensitivity in both the original cohort and the validation cohort. In a later analysis, most CMV-associated TCR beta chains were found to appear HLA-restricted, with HLA associations seemingly driven largely by CMV exposure. Sequencing depth was assumed to be roughly uniform across donors in the presence/absence analyses, though that assumption may not hold. An association between a missense DCLRE1C variant and V-gene and J-gene trimming of TCR beta chains was found in a later genetic analysis and replicated in an independent cohort. Some IMGT-functional V segments, including TRBV6-2 and TRBV6-3, could not be distinguished by the 87-base-pair reads and were therefore excluded. Across donors, most TCR sequences were observed very rarely, whereas some public TCRs were present in many individuals. Because HLA typing was unavailable for some donors at each locus, only the typed subset was used in association tests. A cluster of highly shared sequence variants was judged likely to be a technical artifact of the sequencing pipeline. It was suggested by the authors that the approach could potentially be generalized to other disease states and immunological phenotypes. A further reported finding was that TCR beta sequences accurately predicted the HLA-A and HLA-B alleles for most subjects in the first cohort. For the cohort, immune exposure information was limited to CMV serostatus. This cohort had only TCR beta chains sequenced, and the lack of alpha or paired-chain data limited which features could be detected. In an earlier analysis of roughly 500 of the donors, most TCR beta V segments appeared in productive rearrangements about 87% or about 30% of the time, broadly matching IMGT annotations. Compared with equally common non-associated chains, HLA-associated TCR beta chains in a later analysis were more clonally expanded and had lower generation probabilities. In a later analysis, several top co-occurrence clusters were reported to appear linked to parvovirus B19, influenza, CMV and Epstein-Barr virus. At a false discovery rate of 0.05, a later analysis linked some 17,000 TCR beta sequences to specific HLA alleles. Some 15 rarely observed V segments, including chromosome 9 orphons, were excluded from the earlier analysis of approximately 500 of the donors because counts were too low. When HLA alleles, especially DR and DQ, strongly co-occurred, attributing TCR associations to individual alleles was difficult.

The cohort comprised some 680 healthy bone marrow donors. At the time of sampling, every cohort member was nominally healthy, though immune exposures that went unrecorded were likely present. The donor tested CMV seronegative and was one of the 352 seronegative cohort members. A peripheral blood sample was provided by each donor, and peripheral blood mononuclear cells were used for TCR beta sequencing. The Qiagen DNeasy Blood Extraction Kit was used to extract genomic DNA from the blood cell samples. Regarding this clone: Its binding antigen is unknown. No base quality values were provided; no much bigger clone lies one nucleotide off.

The CDR3 numbers 12 residues from cysteine through phenylalanine. CDR3 DNA only is kept here, 36 bases in frame from base 1. V loses 3 bases of germline sequence and J loses 10 bases, and the interval between the two ends is 12 bases. Looking up the germline V gene yields CDR1 ENHRY and CDR2 SYGVKD. Library method: the immunoSEQ multiplex PCR assay. A mixture of 60 forward primers for TCR Vbeta segments and 13 reverse primers for TCR Jbeta segments was used in the multiplex PCR. The CDR3 region of rearranged TCR beta genes was amplified from genomic DNA by a multiplex PCR assay. The amplified TCR beta libraries were sequenced on the Illumina HiSeq System as 87-base-pair reads. Per the original workflow: A later analysis counted around 72 million unique TCR beta chains across the roughly 700 repertoires, and roughly 9.9 million of these chains were shared by at least two donors. A nearest-neighbor algorithm error-corrected the raw reads and collapsed the reads into unique sequences, merging closely related sequences to remove PCR and sequencing errors. V, D and J gene segments were assigned by aligning CDR3 sequences to IMGT reference sequences. For a sequence to be retained, at least a six-nucleotide match to both a V gene segment and a J gene segment was required. A rearrangement was called productive if the CDR3 had no stop codons and remained in frame with V and J, and every other rearrangement was called non-productive. CDR3 was defined by IMGT convention, running from the second conserved V-encoded cysteine to the conserved J-encoded phenylalanine. The earlier analysis of about 610 of the donors excluded any sequence lacking an unambiguous match to a single V gene segment. In an earlier analysis of some 590 of the donors, V segments were called functional above 56.7% productive rearrangements and were called segregating when the between-donor standard deviation exceeded 5%. A statistical classification framework was developed to diagnose cytomegalovirus status using the catalog of TCR beta chain sequences. V and J gene assignment, in a later analysis, came from comparing TCR nucleotide sequences with IMGT/GENE-DB human TR gene sequences. In a later analysis, CDR3 sequences and most-parsimonious VDJ recombination scenarios were assigned using the TCRdist pipeline. In a later analysis, each TCR beta chain was defined by its CDR3 amino acid sequence together with its V-gene family, and reads lacking a unique V-gene family were excluded. In a later analysis, 500 to 700 highly shared, low-generation-probability nucleotide sequences were removed to address suspected cross-contamination and a sequencing artifact. In a later analysis, a clonal expansion index for each public chain was calculated from normalized within-repertoire ranks of inferred template counts. A later analysis computed generation probabilities with a VDJ recombination model fitted to out-of-frame rearrangements, and checked the results against IGoR. In a later analysis, TCR-TCR, TCR-HLA and TCR-CMV co-occurrence was scored with hypergeometric tests, and a repertoire-size bias correction was applied to TCR pairs. In a later analysis, false discovery rates were estimated by permuting HLA or CMV assignments 20 times. In a later analysis, co-occurring TCRs were grouped using DBSCAN, and TCRdist sequence similarity was added for clustering within HLA-allele-positive subsets. For co-occurrence clustering, repertoires with fewer than 30,000 or more than 120,000 public chains were excluded, along with about five repertoires with anomalous nucleotide sharing. TCRdb took over this immuneACCESS table, retaining in-frame rearrangements with V and J assigned. Such tables are incomplete; in checked studies, under half of the missing clones stem from an unresolved V gene, and the remainder is unexplained. V and J calls and clone size come straight from that table; D and trimming were deduced from the DNA. The sample has hundreds of thousands of clones on record, approximately 82% of them singletons. The top ten clonotypes cover 0.5% to 0.7% of the sample.

The sequenced sample consisted of PBMCs. The clonotype was recovered from a woman aged 40-49 years in good health and CMV-seronegative. The chain employs TRBV10-3 and TRBJ1-1, with an unclear D gene assignment. The CDR3 reads CAISDPQFGAFF. Read as DNA, the sequence is TGTGCCATCAGTGACCCGCAGTTTGGAGCTTTCTTT.